The rows below give T cell receptor beta chains drawn from one sample of a study of CD8 T cells in ankylosing spondylitis. TCRdb re-analysed the 5' RACE reads in MiXCR, keeping a single row per CDR3 protein. This table has a few hundred thousand distinct CDR3 sequences, 18% appearing once. Sequencing input: blood, either unsorted or a sorted T cell fraction (not recorded which). The receptors here all came from a male donor with ankylosing spondylitis or in good health (not recorded which). Both conserved end residues are part of each CDR3. The D gene is left open where the match is weak. Part of the rows lack a size; the others show once, few, many or a class for expanded clones.

D: NA; size: NA; V: TRBV12-3/TRBV12-4; J: TRBJ2-5; CDR3: CASNDPTRGGQETQYF; DNA: TGTGCCAGCAATGACCCTACCCGAGGGGGGCAAGAGACCCAGTACTTC
D: TRBD2; size: NA; V: TRBV3-1; J: TRBJ2-1; CDR3: CASSPRLSGRASYNEQFF; DNA: TGTGCCAGCAGCCCGAGGCTTAGCGGGAGGGCCTCCTACAATGAGCAGTTCTTC
D: NA; size: NA; V: TRBV5-1; J: TRBJ2-1; CDR3: CASELDGNWANEQFF; DNA: TGCGCCAGCGAGCTGGACGGAAACTGGGCCAATGAGCAGTTCTTC
D: NA; size: NA; V: TRBV18; J: TRBJ2-5; CDR3: CASSPFLSRAQETQYF; DNA: TGTGCCAGCTCACCATTTTTATCCAGGGCCCAAGAGACCCAGTACTTC
D: NA; size: few; V: TRBV7-3; J: TRBJ2-3; CDR3: CASSLAGPSGTQYF; DNA: TGTGCCAGCAGCTTAGCGGGACCCTCGGGTACGCAGTATTTT
D: TRBD2; size: many; V: TRBV12-3/TRBV12-4; J: TRBJ2-1; CDR3: CASTPLAGARDEQFF; DNA: TGTGCCAGCACTCCCTTAGCGGGAGCTAGGGATGAGCAGTTCTTC
D: NA; size: NA; V: TRBV20-1; J: TRBJ2-2; CDR3: CSAPGGTGELFF; DNA: TGCAGTGCTCCCGGAGGCACCGGGGAGCTGTTTTTT
D: NA; size: NA; V: TRBV12-5; J: TRBJ1-2; CDR3: CASGWSLGTGYTF; DNA: TGTGCTAGTGGTTGGAGCTTAGGGACTGGCTACACCTTC
D: NA; size: NA; V: TRBV6-5; J: TRBJ2-1; CDR3: CASSYGPPSYNEQFF; DNA: TGTGCCAGCAGTTACGGGCCGCCCTCCTACAATGAGCAGTTCTTC
D: NA; size: NA; V: TRBV4-2; J: TRBJ2-5; CDR3: CASSQGPGTEETQYF; DNA: TGTGCCAGCAGCCAAGGACCGGGTACGGAAGAGACCCAGTACTTC
D: NA; size: NA; V: TRBV12-3/TRBV12-4; J: TRBJ2-5; CDR3: CASSDYRVNQETQYF; DNA: TGTGCCAGCAGCGACTACAGGGTCAACCAAGAGACCCAGTACTTC
D: TRBD1; size: few; V: TRBV7-7; J: TRBJ2-2; CDR3: CASSLGGQGKNTGELFF; DNA: TGTGCTAGCAGCTTGGGGGGACAGGGGAAGAACACCGGGGAGCTGTTTTTT
D: NA; size: NA; V: TRBV12-3/TRBV12-4; J: TRBJ2-5; CDR3: CASSSPSEDQETQYF; DNA: TGTGCCAGCAGTTCCCCCTCGGAGGACCAAGAGACCCAGTACTTC
D: NA; size: few; V: TRBV7-9; J: TRBJ2-7; CDR3: CASSLDGTRYEQYF; DNA: TGTGCCAGCAGCTTAGACGGGACGCGCTACGAGCAGTACTTC
D: TRBD2; size: NA; V: TRBV11-2; J: TRBJ2-3; CDR3: CASSLEASGSVTDTQYF; DNA: TGTGCCAGCAGCTTAGAGGCTAGCGGGAGTGTCACAGATACGCAGTATTTT
D: NA; size: NA; V: TRBV7-9; J: TRBJ2-3; CDR3: CASSSLREPAVTPTQYF; DNA: TGTGCCAGCAGCTCCTTAAGGGAGCCAGCTGTCACCCCAACGCAGTATTTT
D: NA; size: many; V: TRBV6-4; J: TRBJ2-3; CDR3: CASSDSMGSTDTQYF; DNA: TGTGCCAGCAGTGACTCGATGGGCAGCACAGATACGCAGTATTTT
D: TRBD2; size: many; V: TRBV7-9; J: TRBJ2-7; CDR3: CASSLPTSGLSYEQYF; DNA: TGTGCCAGCAGCTTACCCACTAGCGGGCTATCCTACGAGCAGTACTTC
D: TRBD1; size: few; V: TRBV7-9; J: TRBJ2-2; CDR3: CASSLVGQGPGELFF; DNA: TGTGCCAGCAGCTTAGTGGGACAGGGGCCCGGGGAGCTGTTTTTT
D: NA; size: NA; V: TRBV5-6; J: TRBJ2-5; CDR3: CASSLGTGGSETQYF; DNA: TGTGCCAGCAGCCTCGGGACTGGGGGGTCAGAGACCCAGTACTTC